Listed here are 18 T cell receptor beta chains from one sample, sequenced in a study of CD8 T cells in ankylosing spondylitis. Study-level findings and limits: Several highly homologous variants made up a TCR beta motif, and this motif appeared characteristic of ankylosing spondylitis blood.

These receptors' targets are unknown. One entry per CDR3 protein results from TCRdb running MiXCR on the 5' RACE reads. There are around 490,000 distinct CDR3 sequences in the sample; under 5.5% occur only once, and roughly 3.5% lies in the top ten. The material sequenced was blood, either unsorted or a sorted T cell fraction (not recorded which). The receptor source for this set is a male donor with ankylosing spondylitis.

This clonotype has a count of ten or more. This sequence joins TRBV29-1 and TRBJ1-1; 9 bases agree with TRBD1. The CDR3 covers 16 residues. Germline values: CDR1 SQVTM, CDR2 ANQGSEA. Trimming cost V 4 bases and J 0 bases; bases outside gene matches: 9. CDR3 residues: CSVGGHRGRLNTEAFF. CDR3 DNA: TGCAGCGTTGGAGGGCACAGGGGGCGTTTGAACACTGAAGCTTTCTTT. The variable domain in full, completed from reference TRBV29-1 and TRBJ1-1, reads SAVISQKPSRDICQRGTSLTIQCQVDSQVTMMFWYRQQPGQSLTLIATANQGSEATYESGFVIDKFPISRPNLTFSTLTVSNMSPEDSSIYLCSVGGHRGRLNTEAFFGQGTRLTVV.

This clonotype has more than one count but fewer than ten. The chain uses TRBV4-1 and TRBJ2-2; D remains unclear. V lost 1 base and J lost 7, with 10 bases in between. This CDR3 comprises 14 residues. Per the germline V gene, CDR1 is MGHRA and CDR2 is YSYEKL. The CDR3, as DNA: TGCGCCAGCAGCCAAGGACCCCAGATCGGGGAGCTGTTTTTT. Its translation is CASSQGPQIGELFF.

The chain joins TRBV5-1 to TRBJ2-5; D is perhaps TRBD2 (5 bases). The germline V gene has CDR1 SGHRS and CDR2 YFSETQ. The CDR3 length is 13 residues. V was clipped by 7 bases and J by 7 bases, with 17 bases between them. The DNA of the CDR3 is TGCGCCAGCGGAGGCCGCGGACGGGGGACCCAGTACTTC. This translates into CASGGRGRGTQYF.

The V call is TRBV7-9, the J call TRBJ2-3; a possible D gene is TRBD2 (5 bases). CDR1 SEHNR and CDR2 FQNEAQ come from the germline V gene (reference sequence). Between the trimmed V and J ends, which lost 1 base and 9 bases, there was a span of 8 bases. CDR3 length equals 12 residues. The CDR3 sequence: CASSLDLATQYF. As DNA, the CDR3 is TGTGCCAGCAGCTTAGATCTAGCCACGCAGTATTTT.

V gene TRBV20-1 combines with J gene TRBJ2-5; D not certain. Trimming shortened V by 5 bases and J by 4 bases, and 8 bases separated the two germline ends. The CDR3 runs to 11 residues. Germline CDR1 is DFQATT and CDR2 is SNEGSKA (reference sequence). CDR3 sequence reads: CSALVRETQYF. Written as DNA, the CDR3 is TGCAGTGCTTTAGTACGAGAGACCCAGTACTTC.

This clonotype showed up many times. V is TRBV4-3 and J is TRBJ1-2, with 7 bases aligning to TRBD1. The CDR3 extends over 15 amino acids. Germline values: CDR1 LGHNA, CDR2 YSLEER. The trim removed 0 bases at V and 3 bases at J, leaving 4 bases unmatched. In nucleotides, the CDR3 is TGCGCCAGCAGCCAAGATAACAGGGGTGACTATGGCTACACCTTC. This gives the protein CASSQDNRGDYGYTF.

There are many counts of this clonotype. The rearrangement uses TRBV29-1 and TRBJ1-1, with 7 bases matching TRBD1. With V trimmed by 6 bases and J by 1 base, 5 bases remained unmatched. Germline V CDR1 and CDR2: SQVTM, ANQGSEA. The CDR3 spans 13 residues. CDR3 residues: CSVSGQENTEAFF. The CDR3 DNA sequence: TGCAGCGTCTCCGGACAGGAGAACACTGAAGCTTTCTTT.

The chain has TRBV2 and TRBJ2-7, with D maybe TRBD1 (6 bases). With 7 bases removed from V and 2 bases from J, the gap between germline ends came to 9 bases. This CDR3 region has 12 residues. From germline, CDR1 is SNHLY and CDR2 FYNNEI. The CDR3 DNA reads as TGTGCCAGCAAGGACAGCCCCTACGAGCAGTACTTC. It translates to CASKDSPYEQYF.

This clonotype was found many times. The chain employs TRBV5-1 and TRBJ2-1; 9 bases line up with TRBD2. The germline gives CDR1 SGHRS, CDR2 YFSETQ. V was clipped by 0 bases and J by 7 bases; unmatched bases: 5. The length of the CDR3 is 15 residues. CDR3 nucleotide sequence: TGCGCCAGCAGCTTGGATGCGGGAGGGTGGAATGAGCAGTTCTTC. Amino acids: CASSLDAGGWNEQFF.

This clonotype was detected many times. The chain links TRBV10-3 to TRBJ2-1; D perhaps matches TRBD1 (5 bases). With 4 bases removed from V and 7 bases from J, the gap between germline ends came to 23 bases. CDR3 size: 17 residues. The germline gives CDR1 ENHRY, CDR2 SYGVKD. In DNA form, the CDR3 reads TGTGCCATCAGTGCGCGAATCGGGCAGGGTGATGGAAATGAGCAGTTCTTC. This encodes CAISARIGQGDGNEQFF.

This chain joins TRBV25-1 and TRBJ1-6, with 10 positions matching TRBD1. The germline V gene encodes CDR1 MGHDK and CDR2 SYGVNS. The trim removed 8 bases at V and 7 bases at J, leaving 5 bases unmatched. The length of the CDR3 is 14 residues. The CDR3 DNA reads as TGTGCCAGCTGTGGGACAGGGGCAAATTCACCCCTCCACTTT. It specifies CASCGTGANSPLHF.

This chain connects TRBV14 to TRBJ2-7; no reliable D call. CDR3 length equals 14 residues. Trimming pared 2 bases from V and 4 bases from J, leaving 12 bases between. Looked up from germline, CDR1 is SGHDN and CDR2 is FVKESK. CDR3 region: CASSQFLSSYEQYF. The CDR3 bases are TGTGCCAGCAGCCAATTCCTAAGCTCTTACGAGCAGTACTTC.

In this sample, this clonotype turned up many times. The chain employs TRBV4-3 and TRBJ2-5; no clear D gene. V lost 0 bases and J lost 1, with 6 bases in between. CDR1 and CDR2 from the germline V gene are LGHNA and YSLEER. This CDR3 is 14 amino acids long. The CDR3 sequence is CASSQDQAQETQYF. As DNA, the CDR3 is TGCGCCAGCAGCCAAGATCAGGCCCAAGAGACCCAGTACTTC.

This clonotype has just one count. A clone one base away is much larger, so this may be a read error. The chain carries TRBV6-5 and TRBJ2-7; D possibly uses TRBD1 or TRBD2 (5 bases each). The germline V gene encodes CDR1 MNHEY and CDR2 SVGAGI. The CDR3 sequence is 11 residues long. The CDR3 DNA is TGTGTCAGCAGTTACTGGGGGGAGCAGTACTTC. This gives the protein CVSSYWGEQYF.

This clonotype was seen ten or more times. The V gene is TRBV5-1, the J gene TRBJ1-3, with TRBD1 matching over 7 bases. The CDR3 extends over 14 amino acids. With 4 bases clipped from V and 3 bases from J, the junction kept 4 bases outside the gene matches. CDR1 is SGHRS and CDR2 is YFSETQ in the germline V gene. The CDR3 spells CASSPRQGGNTIYF. CDR3 DNA: TGCGCCAGCAGCCCTAGACAGGGTGGAAACACCATATATTTT.

V usage is TRBV20-1 and J usage is TRBJ2-3; 12 nucleotides align to TRBD2. The germline V gene encodes CDR1 DFQATT and CDR2 SNEGSKA (reference sequence). The CDR3 contains 16 residues. V dropped 3 bases and J dropped 4; count of bases not matched to a gene: 8. The CDR3 nucleotides are TGCAGTGCTAGGGACCCTAGCGGGGGGGAATCAGATACGCAGTATTTT. Encoded protein: CSARDPSGGESDTQYF.

The chain uses TRBV27 and TRBJ1-3; D is unresolved. Germline values: CDR1 MNHEY, CDR2 SMNVEV (reference sequence). CDR3 length: 14 residues. V was shortened by 4 bases and J by 0 bases, with 7 bases between the two germline ends. The CDR3 spells CASSSVTSGNTIYF. In DNA form, the CDR3 reads TGTGCCAGCAGTTCCGTCACCTCTGGAAACACCATATATTTT.

This clonotype was counted once. This chain joins TRBV28 and TRBJ2-4; no clear D. Germline V gene lookup returns CDR1 MDHEN and CDR2 SYDVKM. The CDR3 runs to 14 residues. The germline V and J ends were trimmed by 2 bases and 2 bases, with 7 bases remaining between them. The CDR3 nucleotides are TGTGCCAGCAGTTTAGAGGTGACCAAAAACATTCAGTACTTC. Translation: CASSLEVTKNIQYF.